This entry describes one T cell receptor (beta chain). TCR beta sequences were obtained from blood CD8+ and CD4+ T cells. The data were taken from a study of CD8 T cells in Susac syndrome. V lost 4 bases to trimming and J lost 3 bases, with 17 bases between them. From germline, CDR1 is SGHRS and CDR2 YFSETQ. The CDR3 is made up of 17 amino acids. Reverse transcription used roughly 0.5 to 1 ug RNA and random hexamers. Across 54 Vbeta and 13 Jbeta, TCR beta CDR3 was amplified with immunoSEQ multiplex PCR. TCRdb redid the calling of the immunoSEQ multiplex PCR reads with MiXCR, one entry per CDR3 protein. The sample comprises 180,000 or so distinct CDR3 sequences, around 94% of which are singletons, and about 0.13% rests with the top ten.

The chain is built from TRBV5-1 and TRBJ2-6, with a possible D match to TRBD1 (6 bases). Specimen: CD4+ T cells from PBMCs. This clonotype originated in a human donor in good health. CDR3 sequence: CASSPGQGRGGANVLTF. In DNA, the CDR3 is TGCGCCAGCAGCCCTGGCCAGGGGCGCGGTGGGGCCAACGTCCTGACTTTC.